This T cell receptor beta chain was sequenced for a study of blood T cell repertoires in COVID-19. As for the study in general: Donors in the United States, Italy and Spain gave samples during acute or convalescent COVID-19. From T cells, B-cell-depleted T cells, or PBMCs came the material, which was cDNA or gDNA.

This CDR3 has 15 amino acids. V was clipped by 5 bases and J by 5 bases, with 18 bases between them. Looked up from germline, CDR1 is GTSNPN and CDR2 is SVGIG (reference sequence). Original processing notes: Estimates of nucleated cell counts were drawn from the amplification of reference gene primers. Clones were read by immunoSEQ multiplex PCR, and TCRdb kept only the in-frame ones, dropping some. V, J and clone size derive from that table, while D and trimming were established from the DNA sequence. This sample has over 200,000 clones, with 88% found just once. The sample consisted of peripheral blood. This chain uses TRBV30 with TRBJ1-4; no clear D. The sequence derives from a man aged 18-30 years with active or convalescent COVID-19. The DNA of the CDR3 is TGTGCCTGGGGACGAAAGATCCAACAAAATGAAAAACTGTTTTTT. Its translation is CAWGRKIQQNEKLFF.